This T cell receptor (beta chain) derives from a study of OX40 agonist ivuxolimab in advanced cancers. Study in general: People in dose escalation had one of these cancers: hepatocellular carcinoma, melanoma, renal cell or head and neck cancer.

Germline V gives CDR1 LNHNV, CDR2 YYDKDF (reference sequence). This CDR3 contains 16 residues. The V end was cut by 0 bases, the J end by 1 base, with 13 bases between. Autoimmune disease history or systemic immunosuppression led to patient exclusion. The study sampled blood at baseline, cycle 4 day 1, and cycle 7 day 1. TCRdb's table, derived via immunoSEQ multiplex PCR, lists solely in-frame clones and lacks some. The data contain 55,000 to 70,000 clones, approximately 80% of them seen just once; the ten biggest clones take up about 4.5%. Details on this clone: Its specificity is unknown.

General study results and limits: The CD4+ and CD8+ T cells in the blood had expanded clonally by week 6 at 0.1 to 3.0 mg/kg.

The V call is TRBV15, the J call TRBJ2-7; D unresolved. Here the sequenced sample was CD4+ or CD8+ T cells sorted from blood, taken in a trial of the OX40 agonist ivuxolimab. The TCR sequence derives from an adult with an advanced solid tumor such as melanoma, head and neck, liver or kidney cancer. The CDR3 bases are TGTGCCACCAGCAGAGACAGTTCATATGGGTCCTACGAGCAGTACTTC. This translates into CATSRDSSYGSYEQYF.